Below, 15 T cell receptor beta chains from the same sample are listed, as sequenced in a study of Ad26.COV2.S vaccination and SARS-CoV-2 variants. The assay was immunoSEQ multiplex PCR, and TCRdb's table has in-frame clones only and misses some. The sample has 300,000 to 500,000 clones, approximately 86% seen once. Described treatment: over 15 received Ad26.COV2.S at low or high dose, single or two shots; 5 received placebo; per-sample allocation not given. At day 63 after the first vaccine or placebo injection, samples were drawn. Sequencing used peripheral blood, obtained in a trial of Ad26.COV2.S vaccine versus placebo. These receptors all come from a person aged 18-65 years who received the Ad26.COV2.S COVID-19 vaccine or a placebo.

The CDR3 loop reads CSASLSWDREAFF. CDR3 coding DNA: TGCAGTGCTAGTTTAAGCTGGGACCGTGAAGCTTTCTTT. This chain connects TRBV20-1 to TRBJ1-1; possible D gene TRBD1, 5 bases. The CDR3 runs 13 residues. V was clipped by 3 bases and J by 7 bases, with 15 bases between them. Germline V CDR1 and CDR2: DFQATT, SNEGSKA (reference sequence).

The chain joins TRBV10-2 to TRBJ1-2; D remains unclear. This CDR3 is 12 amino acids long. V shed 2 bases and J shed 2 bases, with 3 bases lying between them. Germline CDR1 is WSHSY and CDR2 is SAAADI. The CDR3 bases are TGCGCCAGCAGTGAGCACAACTATGGCTACACCTTC. It specifies CASSEHNYGYTF.

The chain recombines TRBV20-1 with TRBJ1-1; the D is unclear. CDR1 and CDR2 (germline): DFQATT, SNEGSKA (reference sequence). V lost 3 bases to trimming and J lost 6 bases, with 8 bases between them. The length of the CDR3 is 11 residues. Written as DNA, the CDR3 is TGCAGTGCTAGCTCGGGTCCTGAAGCTTTCTTT. It specifies CSASSGPEAFF.

The V gene is TRBV5-1, the J gene TRBJ1-6, with 10 positions matching TRBD1. Germline values: CDR1 SGHRS, CDR2 YFSETQ. The CDR3 consists of 14 residues. The ends lost 4 bases at V and 7 bases at J; junction bases unmatched: 2. The CDR3 loop reads CASSPDRGNSPLHF. CDR3 coding DNA: TGCGCCAGCAGCCCGGACAGGGGGAATTCACCCCTCCACTTT.

This rearrangement joins TRBV20-1 to TRBJ1-2; D is perhaps TRBD1 (5 bases). V was shortened by 3 bases and J by 8 bases, with 16 bases between the two germline ends. Germline CDR1 is DFQATT and CDR2 is SNEGSKA (reference sequence). The CDR3 extends over 13 amino acids. DNA of the CDR3: TGCAGTGCTAGTTCCCCCGGAGGGGCGGGCTACACCTTC. Its protein is CSASSPGGAGYTF.

V and J are TRBV6-5 and TRBJ2-1, with 7 bases fitting TRBD1. After removal of 0 bases from V and 7 bases from J, the junction contained 0 bases not matched to a gene. The CDR3 totals 13 residues. Germline loops: CDR1 MNHEY, CDR2 SVGAGI. The CDR3 region is CASSYSTGNEQFF. CDR3 sequence (DNA): TGTGCCAGCAGTTACTCGACAGGGAATGAGCAGTTCTTC.

The rearrangement joins TRBV5-8 to TRBJ1-1; maybe TRBD1 (5 bases). The germline gives CDR1 SGHTS, CDR2 YDEGEE. This CDR3 is 15 amino acids long. With 1 base removed from V and 0 bases from J, the gap between germline ends came to 10 bases. In nucleotides, the CDR3 is TGTGCCAGCAGCTTGTACCCAGGGATGAACACTGAAGCTTTCTTT. It encodes CASSLYPGMNTEAFF.

The chain carries TRBV5-8 and TRBJ1-4, with D unclear. This CDR3 has 13 residues. V dropped 5 bases and J dropped 0 bases, with 5 bases sitting between them. Germline CDR1 reads SGHTS; CDR2 reads YDEGEE. In DNA form, the CDR3 reads TGTGCCAGCAGAAAAGCAACTAATGAAAAACTGTTTTTT. Protein product: CASRKATNEKLFF.

The chain uses TRBV2 and TRBJ1-6, with no clear D. The CDR3 is made up of 14 amino acids. Per the germline V gene, CDR1 is SNHLY and CDR2 is FYNNEI. V was pared by 4 bases and J by 5 bases, with 9 bases between. The CDR3 is CASSVLTNNSPLHF. CDR3 nucleotides: TGTGCCAGCAGTGTGTTGACTAATAATTCACCCCTCCACTTT.

This chain links TRBV10-2 with TRBJ1-6; 7 bases align to TRBD1. Germline lookup yields CDR1 WSHSY and CDR2 SAAADI. The CDR3 has 13 residues. J was trimmed by 6 bases and V by 4 bases; bases with no gene match: 0. The CDR3 is CASSAGGNSPLHF. CDR3 sequence (DNA): TGCGCCAGCAGTGCAGGGGGTAATTCACCCCTCCACTTT.

Only one count was recorded for this clone. The V call is TRBV6-2 or TRBV6-3, the J call TRBJ1-5, with D possibly TRBD1 on 5 matching bases. Trimming left V 6 bases short and J 7 bases short, with 13 bases between. Looked up from germline, CDR1 is MNHEY and CDR2 is SVGEGT. The CDR3 runs 13 residues. CDR3 region: CASSPRGEQPQHF. The CDR3 DNA reads as TGTGCCAGCAGCCCCCGGGGGGAACAGCCCCAGCATTTT.

The chain couples TRBV3-1 (or the pseudogene TRBV3-2) to TRBJ2-5; a weak D match, TRBD1 (6 bases). The CDR3 has 17 residues. V dropped 0 bases and J dropped 5 bases, with 19 bases sitting between them. CDR1 LGHDT and CDR2 YNNKEL come from the germline V gene (reference sequence). The CDR3 coding sequence is TGTGCCAGCAGCCAAGACCGACGAAACTACAGGGCGGAGACCCAGTACTTC. This translates into CASSQDRRNYRAETQYF.

V usage is TRBV20-1 and J usage is TRBJ2-3; 8 bases fit TRBD1. With 3 bases clipped from V and 5 bases from J, the junction kept 10 bases outside the gene matches. From germline, CDR1 is DFQATT and CDR2 SNEGSKA (reference sequence). The CDR3 contains 15 residues. DNA of the CDR3: TGCAGTGCTAGTTACGACAGGGGTGTACAAGATACGCAGTATTTT. Protein sequence: CSASYDRGVQDTQYF.

V usage is TRBV12-2 and J usage is TRBJ2-7; the table's D call, TRBD2, was not checked against the DNA. TRBV12-2 is tagged as a pseudogene. The CDR3 is made up of 22 amino acids. CDR3 amino acids: CASRLDGTSGRMISLYASEQYF. Written as DNA, the CDR3 is TGTGCAAGTCGCTTAGATGGGACTAGCGGGAGAATGATCTCTTTATACGCTAGTGAGCAGTACTTC.

This clone appeared a single time. The V gene is TRBV27, the J gene TRBJ2-6; 7 positions match TRBD2. Germline CDR1 reads MNHEY; CDR2 reads SMNVEV (reference sequence). V was clipped by 5 bases and J by 0 bases; unmatched bases: 13. CDR3 length equals 19 residues. DNA of the CDR3: TGTGCCAGCAGTCCTAACCCCGGACTAGGGGACTCTGGGGCCAACGTCCTGACTTTC. Encoded protein: CASSPNPGLGDSGANVLTF.